The 17 T cell receptor beta chains listed next were all sequenced from one sample in a study of T cells in Graves' hyperthyroidism and ophthalmopathy. Researchers amplified the TCR beta CDR3 regions from RNA transcripts. Primed by the HTBI set, a first-round RT-PCR was run on the TCR CDR3. TCRdb reanalysed the multiplex PCR reads using MiXCR and keeps one entry per CDR3 protein. The sample carries hundreds of thousands of distinct CDR3 sequences, 15% to 20% recorded once. The sequenced sample consisted of blood. The receptor set was obtained from a man aged 35-49 years with Graves' ophthalmopathy.

Only a few counts were recorded for this clonotype. V is TRBV20-1 and J is TRBJ1-2, with D uncertain. Germline assignment: CDR1 DFQATT and CDR2 SNEGSKA (reference sequence). Trimming took off 0 bases at V and 0 bases at J, with 8 bases between the two ends. This CDR3 is built from 14 residues. CDR3 loop: CSARDFGSNYGYTF. The CDR3 DNA follows: TGCAGTGCTAGAGATTTTGGGTCTAACTATGGCTACACCTTC.

The chain is built from TRBV18 and TRBJ2-3; TRBD1 aligns across 11 bases. Germline values: CDR1 KGHSH, CDR2 LQKENI. The CDR3 has 15 amino acids. V shed 5 bases and J 5 bases; nucleotides not matched to a gene: 6. DNA for the CDR3: TGTGCCAGCTCAACCGGGACAGGGGGTGTAGATACGCAGTATTTT. It yields the protein CASSTGTGGVDTQYF.

J is TRBJ1-2 and V is TRBV10-3, with D possibly matching TRBD1 (6 bases). Germline assignment: CDR1 ENHRY and CDR2 SYGVKD. Trimming took off 5 bases at V and 4 bases at J, with 11 bases between the two ends. This CDR3 has 13 amino acids. The CDR3 DNA reads as TGTGCCATCAGTCTGACAGGCCTCTATGGCTACACCTTC. Amino acid sequence: CAISLTGLYGYTF.

The chain joins TRBV28 to TRBJ2-5; 14 nucleotides agree with TRBD2. V gave up 4 bases and J gave up 2 bases; unmatched junction bases: 12. CDR1 and CDR2 (germline): MDHEN, SYDVKM. The CDR3 runs to 19 residues. The CDR3 loop reads CASSWPSGLAGVYQETQYF. CDR3 bases: TGTGCCAGCAGTTGGCCCTCGGGACTAGCGGGAGTTTATCAAGAGACCCAGTACTTC.

This clonotype was counted many times. The genes are TRBV20-1 and TRBJ2-1; the match to TRBD1 covers 8 bases. The trim removed 5 bases at V and 4 bases at J, leaving 4 bases unmatched. The germline gives CDR1 DFQATT, CDR2 SNEGSKA (reference sequence). The CDR3 consists of 13 residues. CDR3 coding DNA: TGCAGTGCTCCCGGACAGGGTTACAATGAGCAGTTCTTC. Translating it yields CSAPGQGYNEQFF.

This clonotype came up many times. This chain connects TRBV2 to TRBJ2-1, with D uncertain. This CDR3 has 14 residues. V was shortened by 8 bases and J by 0 bases, with 11 bases between the two germline ends. Germline V gene sequence: CDR1 SNHLY, CDR2 FYNNEI. As DNA, the CDR3 is TGTGCCAGCGATATCTCGAGCTCCTACAATGAGCAGTTCTTC. Translated, it gives CASDISSSYNEQFF.

Many counts were recorded for this clonotype. The chain uses TRBV7-2 and TRBJ1-2; D is ambiguous. The CDR3 runs 15 residues. Trimming left V 1 base short and J 6 bases short, with 15 bases between. In germline, CDR1 is SGHTA, CDR2 FQGNSA. The CDR3 DNA sequence: TGTGCCAGCAGCTTAGGCGCACACCGAGGAGATGGCTACACCTTC. The encoded protein is CASSLGAHRGDGYTF.

This clonotype was counted a few times. The chain carries TRBV29-1 and TRBJ2-1, with 13 nucleotides matching TRBD2. Germline V gives CDR1 SQVTM, CDR2 ANQGSEA. The CDR3 length is 16 residues. J lost 5 bases, V lost 4 bases, and 8 bases had no gene match. The CDR3 region has the DNA TGCAGCGTTGGAGAACTAGGACTAGCGGGGGACAATGAGCAGTTCTTC. Its translation is CSVGELGLAGDNEQFF.

The V and J genes are TRBV7-9 and TRBJ2-7; D remains unclear. CDR3 length: 14 residues. V was trimmed by 5 bases and J by 9 bases, leaving 20 bases between them. Germline V gene sequence: CDR1 SEHNR, CDR2 FQNEAQ (reference sequence). The CDR3 sequence: CASSPWDFVVGQYF. The CDR3 nucleotides are TGTGCCAGCAGCCCTTGGGATTTCGTAGTAGGGCAGTACTTC.

This clonotype was found a few times. V and J are TRBV20-1 and TRBJ2-7; weak D call: TRBD1 (5 bases). The germline V gene has CDR1 DFQATT and CDR2 SNEGSKA (reference sequence). The CDR3 loop spans 16 amino acids. Trimming removed 0 bases at V and 7 bases at J, with 22 bases between. CDR3 DNA: TGCAGTGCTAGAGATCTGGCCAGGGATGGCTCTGGAGAGCAGTACTTC. As protein: CSARDLARDGSGEQYF.

The chain joins TRBV27 to TRBJ1-5; D is perhaps TRBD1 (6 bases). The germline CDR1 and CDR2 sequences are MNHEY and SMNVEV (reference sequence). Trimming removed 6 bases from V and 2 bases from J, with 17 bases in between. CDR3 length equals 16 residues. The CDR3 DNA follows: TGTGCCAGCAGGACCTTAGTGACAGGTGGCAATCAGCCCCAGCATTTT. Protein sequence: CASRTLVTGGNQPQHF.

This clonotype has a handful of counts. The chain recombines TRBV12-5 with TRBJ2-1; D is undetermined. Per the germline V gene, CDR1 is LGHNT and CDR2 is FRNRAP. The CDR3 runs to 11 residues. The V gene lost 4 bases and the J gene lost 5 bases, with 3 bases spanning the gap. The CDR3 bases are TGTGCTAGTGGTTCGCACAATGAGCAGTTCTTC. Encoded protein: CASGSHNEQFF.

This clonotype came up many times. The chain has TRBV20-1 and TRBJ2-1; TRBD2 might be the D (5 bases). Germline V gene data show CDR1 as DFQATT and CDR2 as SNEGSKA (reference sequence). This CDR3 has 17 amino acids. V shed 1 base and J shed 4 bases, with 20 bases lying between them. Here the CDR3 DNA reads TGCAGTGCTAGAGTTAATTTTCAAGGACGGGAATACAATGAGCAGTTCTTC. Protein sequence: CSARVNFQGREYNEQFF.

Comment on this clonotype: A much more abundant neighbour one base away suggests this may be a read error. The chain has TRBV15 and TRBJ2-7, with 8 bases that match TRBD1. This CDR3 contains 15 residues. Germline V gene sequence: CDR1 LNHNV, CDR2 YYDKDF (reference sequence). V was clipped by 1 base and J by 2 bases; unmatched bases: 4. CDR3 nucleotide sequence: TGTGCCACCAGCAGAGGCCGGGACAGGACCTACGAGCAGTACTTC. This encodes CATSRGRDRTYEQYF.

This clonotype was observed at least ten times. This chain joins TRBV5-1 and TRBJ2-1, with TRBD2 identical over 10 bases. CDR1 is SGHRS and CDR2 is YFSETQ in the germline V gene. This CDR3 contains 14 residues. The V segment lost 4 bases and the J segment 7 bases; nucleotides outside the gene matches: 5. CDR3 loop: CASSASGGQNEQFF. Written as DNA, the CDR3 is TGCGCCAGCAGCGCTAGCGGGGGCCAAAATGAGCAGTTCTTC.

This clonotype was observed a handful of times. The chain joins TRBV18 to TRBJ2-6; D is unclear. This CDR3 is built from 18 residues. Between the trimmed V and J ends, which lost 3 bases and 5 bases, there was a span of 20 bases. CDR1 KGHSH and CDR2 LQKENI come from the germline V gene. For the CDR3, the DNA is TGTGCCAGCTCACCGTCGGTGGGTACCTCTGGTTGGGCCAACGTCCTGACTTTC. Residues: CASSPSVGTSGWANVLTF. Based on the CDR3 plus reference TRBV18 and TRBJ2-6, the full variable domain is NAGVMQNPRHLVRRRGQEARLRCSPMKGHSHVYWYRQLPEEGLKFMVYLQKENIIDESGMPKERFSAEFPKEGPSILRIQQVVRGDSAAYFCASSPSVGTSGWANVLTFGAGSRLTVL.

The chain recombines TRBV5-8 with TRBJ2-6, with D perhaps TRBD1 (6 bases). In germline, CDR1 is SGHTS, CDR2 YDEGEE. The CDR3 covers 15 residues. V gave up 4 bases and J gave up 3 bases, with 11 bases separating them. For the CDR3, the DNA is TGTGCCAGCAGCCGAACAGGGATTGGGGCCAACGTCCTGACTTTC. It is translated as CASSRTGIGANVLTF.